This T cell receptor (beta chain) was obtained from a study of blood T cell repertoires in COVID-19. On the study more broadly: The analysed material was cDNA or gDNA that came from T cells, B-cell-depleted T cells, or PBMCs.

Everyone who took part was roughly 18 to 89 years old, and they came from about 25 US areas. Only in-frame clones appear in the TCRdb table, and some are missing; sequencing was by immunoSEQ multiplex PCR. The sample carries roughly 450,000 clones, 90% recorded once. This receptor was obtained from a man aged 18-30 years who had recovered from COVID-19. The sequenced sample was PBMCs or T cells enriched from blood (not recorded which).

The CDR3 is CASSTTGDEKLFF. The CDR3 DNA follows: TGCGCCAGCAGCACTACAGGAGATGAAAAACTGTTTTTT. The genes are TRBV5-1 and TRBJ1-4; the D gene is possibly TRBD1 (5 bases). Trimming removed 4 bases at V and 6 bases at J, with 10 bases between. CDR3 length equals 13 residues. Germline CDR1 is SGHRS and CDR2 is YFSETQ.